This T cell receptor beta chain stems from a study of cytomegalovirus exposure and HLA in healthy donors. Study findings and constraints: The authors assumed roughly uniform sequencing depth across donors for presence/absence analyses. Sequencing had likely introduced a cluster of highly shared sequence variants as an artifact.

The PCR employed 60 Vbeta primers together with 13 Jbeta primers. Assay: immunoSEQ multiplex PCR; the TCRdb copy retains only in-frame clones and omits some. The repertoire includes about 170,000 clones, 82% of them detected once, and around 1.5% sits in the top ten. Nominal health characterized the donors when sampled, though unrecorded immune exposures were likely. With 1 base removed from V and 8 bases from J, the gap between germline ends came to 6 bases. Germline V CDR1 and CDR2: GTSNPN, SVGIG (reference sequence). This CDR3 is built from 11 residues. A note on this clone: Its antigen is unknown.

This rearrangement joins TRBV30 to TRBJ2-1, with D unresolved. This receptor was identified in a male donor in good health and CMV-seronegative. Sequencing was done on a sample of PBMCs. This CDR3 reads CAWSELDEQFF. The CDR3 DNA follows: TGTGCCTGGAGTGAATTAGATGAGCAGTTCTTC.